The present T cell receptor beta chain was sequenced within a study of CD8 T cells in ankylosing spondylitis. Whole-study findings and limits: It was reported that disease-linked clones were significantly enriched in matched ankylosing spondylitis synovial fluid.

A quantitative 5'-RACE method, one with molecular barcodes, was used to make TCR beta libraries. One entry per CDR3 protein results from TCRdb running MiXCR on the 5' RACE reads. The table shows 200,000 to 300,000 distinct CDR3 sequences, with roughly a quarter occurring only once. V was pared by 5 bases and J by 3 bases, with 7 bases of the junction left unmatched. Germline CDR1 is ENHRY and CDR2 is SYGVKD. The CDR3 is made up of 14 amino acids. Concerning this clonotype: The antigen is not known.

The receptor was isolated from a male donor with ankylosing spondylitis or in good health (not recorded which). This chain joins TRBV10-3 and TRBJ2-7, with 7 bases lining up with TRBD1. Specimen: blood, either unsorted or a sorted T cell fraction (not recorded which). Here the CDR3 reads CAISPQDRLYEQYF. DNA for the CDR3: TGTGCCATCAGTCCCCAGGACAGGCTCTACGAGCAGTACTTC.